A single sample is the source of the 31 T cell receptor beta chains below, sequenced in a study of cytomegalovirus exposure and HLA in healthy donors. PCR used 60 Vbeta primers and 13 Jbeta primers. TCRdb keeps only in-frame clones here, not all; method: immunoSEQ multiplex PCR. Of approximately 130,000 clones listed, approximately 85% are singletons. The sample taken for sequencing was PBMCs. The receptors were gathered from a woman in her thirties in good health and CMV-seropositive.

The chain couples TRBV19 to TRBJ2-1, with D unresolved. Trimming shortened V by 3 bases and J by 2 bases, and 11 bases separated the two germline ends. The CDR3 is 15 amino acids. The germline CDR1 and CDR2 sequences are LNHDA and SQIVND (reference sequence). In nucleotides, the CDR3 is TGTGCCAGTAGTATCAAGACGCGGACCTACAATGAGCAGTTCTTC. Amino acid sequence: CASSIKTRTYNEQFF.

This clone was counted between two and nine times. CDR3 loop: CSATGGYSYTF. CDR3 nucleotides: TGCAGTGCAACAGGGGGCTACAGCTACACCTTC. The chain uses TRBV20-1 and TRBJ1-2; 9 bases map to TRBD1. J was trimmed by 9 bases and V by 6 bases; bases with no gene match: 5. Per germline, CDR1 DFQATT and CDR2 SNEGSKA (reference sequence). This CDR3 region has 11 residues.

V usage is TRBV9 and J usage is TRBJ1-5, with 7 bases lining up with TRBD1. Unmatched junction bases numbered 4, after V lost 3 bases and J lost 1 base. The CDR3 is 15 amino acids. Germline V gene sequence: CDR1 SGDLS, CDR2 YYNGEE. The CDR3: CASSDRDRSNQPQHF. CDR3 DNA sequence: TGTGCCAGCAGCGACCGGGACAGAAGCAATCAGCCCCAGCATTTT.

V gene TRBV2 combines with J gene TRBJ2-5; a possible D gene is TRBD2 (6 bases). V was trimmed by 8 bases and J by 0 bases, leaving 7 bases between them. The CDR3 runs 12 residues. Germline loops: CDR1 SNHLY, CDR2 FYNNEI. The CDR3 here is CASGRYQETQYF. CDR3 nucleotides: TGTGCCAGCGGGAGGTACCAAGAGACCCAGTACTTC. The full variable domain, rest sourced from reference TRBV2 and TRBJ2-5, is EPEVTQTPSHQVTQMGQEVILRCVPISNHLYFYWYRQILGQKVEFLVSFYNNEISEKSEIFDDQFSVERPDGSNFTLKIRSTKLEDSAMYFCASGRYQETQYFGPGTRLLVL.

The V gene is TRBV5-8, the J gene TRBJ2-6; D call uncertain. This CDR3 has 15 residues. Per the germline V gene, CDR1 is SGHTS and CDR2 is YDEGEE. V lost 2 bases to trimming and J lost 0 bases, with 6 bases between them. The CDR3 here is CASSLQPSGANVLTF. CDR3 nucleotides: TGTGCCAGCAGCTTACAACCCTCTGGGGCCAACGTCCTGACTTTC.

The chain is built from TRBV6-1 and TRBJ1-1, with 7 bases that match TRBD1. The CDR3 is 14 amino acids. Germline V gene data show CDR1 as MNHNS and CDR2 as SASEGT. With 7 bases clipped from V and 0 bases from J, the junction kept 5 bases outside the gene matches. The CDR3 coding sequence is TGTGCCAGCAAACCGGGACAGATGAACACTGAAGCTTTCTTT. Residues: CASKPGQMNTEAFF.

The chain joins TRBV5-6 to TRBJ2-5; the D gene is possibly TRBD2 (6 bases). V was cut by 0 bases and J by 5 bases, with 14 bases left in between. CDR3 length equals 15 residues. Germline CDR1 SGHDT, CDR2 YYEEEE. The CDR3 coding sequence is TGTGCCAGCAGCTTGGGGGACTCCTGGGGGGAGACCCAGTACTTC. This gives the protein CASSLGDSWGETQYF.

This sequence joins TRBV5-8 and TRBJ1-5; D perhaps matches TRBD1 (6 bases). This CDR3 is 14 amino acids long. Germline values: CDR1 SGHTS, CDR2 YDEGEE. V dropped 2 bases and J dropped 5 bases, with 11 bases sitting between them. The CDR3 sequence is CASSFRDTYQPQHF. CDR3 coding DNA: TGTGCCAGCAGCTTCCGGGACACCTATCAGCCCCAGCATTTT.

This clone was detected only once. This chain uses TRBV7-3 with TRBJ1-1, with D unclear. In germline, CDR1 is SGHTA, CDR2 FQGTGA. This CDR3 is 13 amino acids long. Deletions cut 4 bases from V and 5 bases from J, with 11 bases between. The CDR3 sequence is CASSSSTVTEAFF. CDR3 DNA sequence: TGTGCCAGCAGCTCCTCGACTGTTACTGAAGCTTTCTTT. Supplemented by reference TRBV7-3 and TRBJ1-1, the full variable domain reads GAGVSQTPSNKVTEKGKYVELRCDPISGHTALYWYRQSLGQGPEFLIYFQGTGAADDSGLPNDRFFAVRPEGSVSTLKIQRTERGDSAVYLCASSSSTVTEAFFGQGTRLTVV.

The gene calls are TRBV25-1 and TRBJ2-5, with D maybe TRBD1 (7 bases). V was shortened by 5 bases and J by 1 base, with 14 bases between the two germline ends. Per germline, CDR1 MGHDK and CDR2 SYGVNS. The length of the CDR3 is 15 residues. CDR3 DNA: TGTGCCAGCAGTAGCCCAGGGGGGCCCCAAGAGACCCAGTACTTC. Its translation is CASSSPGGPQETQYF.

The CDR3 spells CATSRDPRAGANVLTF. CDR3 nucleotide sequence: TGTGCCACCAGCAGAGATCCCAGGGCTGGGGCCAACGTCCTGACTTTC. The chain has TRBV15 and TRBJ2-6, with D perhaps TRBD1 (5 bases). Germline CDR1 and CDR2: LNHNV and YYDKDF (reference sequence). Trimming left V 0 bases short and J 2 bases short, with 8 bases between. The CDR3 loop spans 16 amino acids.

The CDR3 DNA sequence: TGTGCCTGGACCAGGCCGGTAAGCACTGAAGCTTTCTTT. Translating gives CAWTRPVSTEAFF. The chain recombines TRBV30 with TRBJ1-1; no clear D. Germline loops: CDR1 GTSNPN, CDR2 SVGIG (reference sequence). V dropped 4 bases and J dropped 4 bases, with 13 bases sitting between them. The CDR3 sequence is 13 residues long.

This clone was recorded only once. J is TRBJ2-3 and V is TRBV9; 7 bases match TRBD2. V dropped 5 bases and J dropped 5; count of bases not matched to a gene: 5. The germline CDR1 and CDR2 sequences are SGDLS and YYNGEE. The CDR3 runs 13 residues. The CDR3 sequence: CASSSTGGDTQYF. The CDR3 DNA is TGTGCCAGCAGTTCGACGGGGGGAGATACGCAGTATTTT.

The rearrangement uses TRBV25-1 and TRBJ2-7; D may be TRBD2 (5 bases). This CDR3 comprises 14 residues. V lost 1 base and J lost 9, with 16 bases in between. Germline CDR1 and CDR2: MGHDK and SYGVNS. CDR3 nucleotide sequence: TGTGCCAGCAGTGAATCAGGACTCGACGGTAGGCAGTACTTC. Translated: CASSESGLDGRQYF.

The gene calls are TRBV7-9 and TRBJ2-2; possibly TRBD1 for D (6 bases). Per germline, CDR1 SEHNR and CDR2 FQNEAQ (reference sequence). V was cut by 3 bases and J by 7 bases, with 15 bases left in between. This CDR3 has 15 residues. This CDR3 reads CASSLGDTSGGELFF. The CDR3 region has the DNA TGTGCCAGCAGCTTGGGGGACACCTCCGGCGGGGAGCTGTTTTTT.

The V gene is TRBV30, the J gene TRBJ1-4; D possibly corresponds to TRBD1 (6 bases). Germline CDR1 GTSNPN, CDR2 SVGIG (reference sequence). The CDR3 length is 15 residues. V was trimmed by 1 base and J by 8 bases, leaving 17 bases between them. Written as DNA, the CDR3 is TGTGCCTGGAGTGACGCAGGGGTTTTACGGGAAAAACTGTTTTTT. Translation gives CAWSDAGVLREKLFF. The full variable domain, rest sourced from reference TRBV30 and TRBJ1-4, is SQTIHQWPATLVQPVGSPLSLECTVEGTSNPNLYWYRQAAGRGLQLLFYSVGIGQISSEVPQNLSASRPQDRQFILSSKKLLLSDSGFYLCAWSDAGVLREKLFFGSGTQLSVL.

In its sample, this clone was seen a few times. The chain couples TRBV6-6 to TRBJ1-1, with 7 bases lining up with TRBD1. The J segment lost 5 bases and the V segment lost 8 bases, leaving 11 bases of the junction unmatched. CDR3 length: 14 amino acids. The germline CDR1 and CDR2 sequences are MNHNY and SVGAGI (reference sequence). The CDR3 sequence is CASYRGGSDTEAFF. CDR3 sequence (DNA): TGTGCCAGCTACAGGGGAGGATCGGATACTGAAGCTTTCTTT.

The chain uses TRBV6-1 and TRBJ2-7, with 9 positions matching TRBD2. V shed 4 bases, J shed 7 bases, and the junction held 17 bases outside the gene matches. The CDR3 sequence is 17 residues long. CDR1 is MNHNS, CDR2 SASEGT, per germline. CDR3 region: CASSAPSASGGPREQYF. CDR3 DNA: TGTGCCAGCAGTGCACCCTCCGCGAGCGGGGGGCCCCGAGAGCAGTACTTC.

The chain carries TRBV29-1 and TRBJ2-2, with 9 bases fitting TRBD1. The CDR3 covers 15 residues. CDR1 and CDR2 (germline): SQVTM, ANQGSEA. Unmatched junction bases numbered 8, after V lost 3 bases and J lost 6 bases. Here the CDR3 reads CSVEIGTGIAGELFF. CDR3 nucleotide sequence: TGCAGCGTTGAGATTGGGACAGGGATCGCCGGGGAGCTGTTTTTT.

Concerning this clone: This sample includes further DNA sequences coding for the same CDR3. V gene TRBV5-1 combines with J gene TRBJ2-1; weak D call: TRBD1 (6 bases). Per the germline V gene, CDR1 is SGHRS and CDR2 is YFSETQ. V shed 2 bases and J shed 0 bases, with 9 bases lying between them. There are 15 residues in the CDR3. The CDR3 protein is CASSLTGSSYNEQFF. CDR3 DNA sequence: TGCGCCAGCAGCTTAACAGGGAGCTCCTACAATGAGCAGTTCTTC.

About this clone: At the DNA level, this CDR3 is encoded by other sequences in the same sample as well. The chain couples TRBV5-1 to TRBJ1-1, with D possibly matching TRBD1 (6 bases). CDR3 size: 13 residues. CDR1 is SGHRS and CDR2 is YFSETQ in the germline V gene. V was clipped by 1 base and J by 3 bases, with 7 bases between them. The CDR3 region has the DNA TGCGCCAGCAGCTTGTCAGGGGACACTGAAGCTTTCTTT. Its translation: CASSLSGDTEAFF. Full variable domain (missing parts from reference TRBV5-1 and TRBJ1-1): KAGVTQTPRYLIKTRGQQVTLSCSPISGHRSVSWYQQTPGQGLQFLFEYFSETQRNKGNFPGRFSGRQFSNSRSEMNVSTLELGDSALYLCASSLSGDTEAFFGQGTRLTVV.

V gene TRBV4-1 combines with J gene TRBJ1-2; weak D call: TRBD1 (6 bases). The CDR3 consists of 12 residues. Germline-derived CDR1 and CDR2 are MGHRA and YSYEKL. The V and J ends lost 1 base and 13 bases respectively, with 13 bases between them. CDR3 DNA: TGCGCCAGCAGCCAAGGCGCGGACAGTTTCACCTTC. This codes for CASSQGADSFTF.

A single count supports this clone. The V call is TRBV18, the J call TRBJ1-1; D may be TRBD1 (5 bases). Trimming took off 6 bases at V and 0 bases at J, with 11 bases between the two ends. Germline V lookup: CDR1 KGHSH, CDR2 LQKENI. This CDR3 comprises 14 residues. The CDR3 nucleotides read TGTGCCAGCTCGGACGTGGGGCTGAACACTGAAGCTTTCTTT. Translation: CASSDVGLNTEAFF.

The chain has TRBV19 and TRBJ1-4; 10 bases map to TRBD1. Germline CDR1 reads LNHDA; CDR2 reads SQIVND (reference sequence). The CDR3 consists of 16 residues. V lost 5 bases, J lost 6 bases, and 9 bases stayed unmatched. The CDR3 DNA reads TGTGCCAGTAGTCCAAGGACAGGGGGAATGTATGAAAAACTGTTTTTT. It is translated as CASSPRTGGMYEKLFF. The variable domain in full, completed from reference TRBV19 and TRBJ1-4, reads DGGITQSPKYLFRKEGQNVTLSCEQNLNHDAMYWYRQDPGQGLRLIYYSQIVNDFQKGDIAEGYSVSREKKESFPLTVTSAQKNPTAFYLCASSPRTGGMYEKLFFGSGTQLSVL.

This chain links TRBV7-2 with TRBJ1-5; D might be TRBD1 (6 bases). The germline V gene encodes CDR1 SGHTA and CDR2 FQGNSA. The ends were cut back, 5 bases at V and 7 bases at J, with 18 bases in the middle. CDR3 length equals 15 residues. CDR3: CASSPPPQGYQPQHF. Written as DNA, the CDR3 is TGTGCCAGCAGCCCCCCTCCCCAGGGGTACCAGCCCCAGCATTTT.

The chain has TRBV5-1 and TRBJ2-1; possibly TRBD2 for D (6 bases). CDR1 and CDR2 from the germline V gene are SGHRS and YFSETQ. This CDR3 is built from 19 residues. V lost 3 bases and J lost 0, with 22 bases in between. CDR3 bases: TGCGCCAGCAGCTCCGAAGGAGGGACCCTTTCGAGCTCCTACAATGAGCAGTTCTTC. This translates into CASSSEGGTLSSSYNEQFF.

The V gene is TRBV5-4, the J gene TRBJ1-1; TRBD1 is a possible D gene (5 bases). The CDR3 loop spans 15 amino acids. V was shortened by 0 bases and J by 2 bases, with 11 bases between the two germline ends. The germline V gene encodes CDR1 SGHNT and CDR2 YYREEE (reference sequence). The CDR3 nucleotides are TGTGCCAGCAGCTTGGATTGGGGACTAAACACTGAAGCTTTCTTT. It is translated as CASSLDWGLNTEAFF.

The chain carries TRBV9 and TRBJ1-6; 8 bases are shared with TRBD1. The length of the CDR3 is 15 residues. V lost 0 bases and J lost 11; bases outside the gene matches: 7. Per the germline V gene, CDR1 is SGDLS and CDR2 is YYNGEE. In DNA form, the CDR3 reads TGTGCCAGCAGCGTAGAAGGGACAGGCAACCCACCCCTCCACTTT. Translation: CASSVEGTGNPPLHF.

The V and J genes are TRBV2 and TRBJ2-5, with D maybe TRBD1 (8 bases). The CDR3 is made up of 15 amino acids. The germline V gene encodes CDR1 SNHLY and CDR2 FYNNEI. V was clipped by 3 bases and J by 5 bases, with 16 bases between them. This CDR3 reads CASSDANRGGETQYF. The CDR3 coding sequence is TGTGCCAGCAGTGACGCTAACAGGGGGGGGGAGACCCAGTACTTC.

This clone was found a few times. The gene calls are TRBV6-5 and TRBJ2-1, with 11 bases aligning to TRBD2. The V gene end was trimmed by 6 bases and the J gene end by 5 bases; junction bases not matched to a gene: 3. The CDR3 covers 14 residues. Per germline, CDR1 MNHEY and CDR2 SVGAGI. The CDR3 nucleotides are TGTGCCAGCAGGACTAGCGGGAATGACAATGAGCAGTTCTTC. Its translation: CASRTSGNDNEQFF.

The CDR3 coding sequence is TGTGCCAGCAGCCGGGACAGAGCCGGGGAGCTGTTTTTT. It yields the protein CASSRDRAGELFF. The gene calls are TRBV7-7 and TRBJ2-2; 7 bases match TRBD1. V lost 5 bases and J lost 6; bases outside the gene matches: 3. CDR1 and CDR2 from the germline V gene are SSHAT and FNYEAQ (reference sequence). The CDR3 has 13 residues.